This TCR beta chain appears in the sequencing data of a study of blood T cell repertoires in COVID-19. About the research overall: There were acute and convalescent COVID-19 samples, and they came from the United States, Italy and Spain.

Only in-frame clones appear in the TCRdb table, and some are missing; sequencing was by immunoSEQ multiplex PCR. The profile shows hundreds of thousands of clones, about 85% of them singletons. In the 2 weeks before study entry, exposed participants met a COVID-19 case, which was PCR-confirmed or clinician-diagnosed. Between the trimmed V and J ends, which lost 4 bases and 3 bases, there was a span of 13 bases. There are 14 residues in the CDR3. Germline assignment: CDR1 SGHNT and CDR2 YYREEE (reference sequence). This sequence joins TRBV5-4 and TRBJ1-2, with D perhaps matching TRBD1 (6 bases). The TCR comes from a woman aged 25-40 years who had been exposed to COVID-19. Sequencing was carried out using PBMCs or T cells enriched from blood (not recorded which). The CDR3: CASSGGGGDYGYTF. For the CDR3, the DNA is TGTGCCAGCAGCGGCGGCGGGGGCGACTATGGCTACACCTTC. The full variable domain, its missing parts supplied by reference TRBV5-4 and TRBJ1-2, is ETGVTQSPTHLIKTRGQQVTLRCSSQSGHNTVSWYQQALGQGPQFIFQYYREEENGRGNFPPRFSGLQFPNYSSELNVNALELDDSALYLCASSGGGGDYGYTFGSGTRLTVV.